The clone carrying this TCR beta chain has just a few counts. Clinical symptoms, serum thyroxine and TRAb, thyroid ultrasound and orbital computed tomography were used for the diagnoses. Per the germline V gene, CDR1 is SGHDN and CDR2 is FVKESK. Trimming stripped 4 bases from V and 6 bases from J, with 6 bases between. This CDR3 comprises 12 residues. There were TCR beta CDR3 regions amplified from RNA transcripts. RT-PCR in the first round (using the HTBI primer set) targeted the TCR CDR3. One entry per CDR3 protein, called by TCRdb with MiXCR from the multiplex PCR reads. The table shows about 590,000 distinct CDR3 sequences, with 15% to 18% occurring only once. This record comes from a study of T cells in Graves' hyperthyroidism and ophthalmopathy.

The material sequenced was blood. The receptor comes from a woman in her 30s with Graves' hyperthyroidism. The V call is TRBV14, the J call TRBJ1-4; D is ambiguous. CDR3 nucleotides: TGTGCCAGCAGCCCCCTGGATGAAAAACTGTTTTTT. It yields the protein CASSPLDEKLFF.